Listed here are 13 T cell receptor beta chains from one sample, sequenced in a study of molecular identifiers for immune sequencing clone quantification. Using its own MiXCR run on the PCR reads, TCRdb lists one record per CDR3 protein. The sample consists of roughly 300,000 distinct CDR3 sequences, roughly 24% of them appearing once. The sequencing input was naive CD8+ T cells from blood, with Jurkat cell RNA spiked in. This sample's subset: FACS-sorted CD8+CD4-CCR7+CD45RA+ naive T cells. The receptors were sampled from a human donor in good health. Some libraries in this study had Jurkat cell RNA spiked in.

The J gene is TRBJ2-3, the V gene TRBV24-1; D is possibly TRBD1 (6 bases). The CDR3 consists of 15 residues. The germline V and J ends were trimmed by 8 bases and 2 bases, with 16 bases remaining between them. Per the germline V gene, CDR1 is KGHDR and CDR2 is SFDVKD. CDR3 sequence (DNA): TGTGCCACCATGGCAGGGGCTGGAGTCACAGATACGCAGTATTTT. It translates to CATMAGAGVTDTQYF.

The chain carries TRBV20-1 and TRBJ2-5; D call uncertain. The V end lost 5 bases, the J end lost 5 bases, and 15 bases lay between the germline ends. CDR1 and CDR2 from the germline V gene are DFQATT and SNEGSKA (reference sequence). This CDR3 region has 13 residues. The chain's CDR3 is CSAFPTKIETQYF. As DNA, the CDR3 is TGCAGTGCTTTTCCCACAAAGATCGAGACCCAGTACTTC.

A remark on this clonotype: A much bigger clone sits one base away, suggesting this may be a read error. CDR3 residues: CAGSPPGLRTHEQFF. In DNA form, the CDR3 reads TGTGCCGGCAGCCCACCGGGACTACGCACACATGAGCAGTTCTTC. The V call is TRBV9, the J call TRBJ2-1, with 7 nucleotides matching TRBD2. Looked up from germline, CDR1 is SGDLS and CDR2 is YYNGEE. The CDR3 sequence is 15 residues long. Variable domain in full (rest from reference TRBV9 and TRBJ2-1): DSGVTQTPKHLITATGQRVTLRCSPRSGDLSVYWYQQSLDQGLQFLIQYYNGEERAKGNILERFSAQQFPDLHSELNLSSLELGDSALYFCAGSPPGLRTHEQFFGPGTRLTVL.

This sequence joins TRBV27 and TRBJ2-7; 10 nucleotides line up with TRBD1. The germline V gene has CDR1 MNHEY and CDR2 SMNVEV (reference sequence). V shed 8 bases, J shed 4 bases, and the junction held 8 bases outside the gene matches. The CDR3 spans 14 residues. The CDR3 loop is CASGLVGQGYEQYF. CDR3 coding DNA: TGTGCCAGCGGCCTTGTGGGACAGGGGTACGAGCAGTACTTC.

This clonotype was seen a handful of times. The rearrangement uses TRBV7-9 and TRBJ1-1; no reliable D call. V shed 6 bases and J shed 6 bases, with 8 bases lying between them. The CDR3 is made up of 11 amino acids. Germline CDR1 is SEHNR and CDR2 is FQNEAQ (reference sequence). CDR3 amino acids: CASREGPEAFF. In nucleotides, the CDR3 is TGTGCCAGCAGGGAGGGCCCTGAAGCTTTCTTT.

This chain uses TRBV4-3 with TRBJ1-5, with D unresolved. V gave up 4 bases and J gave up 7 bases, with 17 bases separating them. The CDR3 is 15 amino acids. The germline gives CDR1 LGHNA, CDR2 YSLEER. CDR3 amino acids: CASSRFRAVNQPQHF. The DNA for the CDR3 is TGCGCCAGCAGCCGATTCCGGGCAGTCAACCAGCCCCAGCATTTT.

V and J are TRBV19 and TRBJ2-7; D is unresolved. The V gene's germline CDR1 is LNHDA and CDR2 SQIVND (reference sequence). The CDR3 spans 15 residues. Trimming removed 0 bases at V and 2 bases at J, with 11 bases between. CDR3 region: CASSIDLTWAYEQYF. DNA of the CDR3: TGTGCCAGTAGTATAGACTTGACGTGGGCCTACGAGCAGTACTTC.

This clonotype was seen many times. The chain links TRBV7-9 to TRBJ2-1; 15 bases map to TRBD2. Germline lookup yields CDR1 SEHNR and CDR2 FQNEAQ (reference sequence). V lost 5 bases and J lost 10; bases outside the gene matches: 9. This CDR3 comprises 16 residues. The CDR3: CASSPGTSGRNWEQFF. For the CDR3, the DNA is TGTGCCAGCAGCCCTGGGACTAGCGGGAGGAATTGGGAGCAGTTCTTC. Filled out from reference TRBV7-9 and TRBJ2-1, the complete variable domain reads DTGVSQNPRHKITKRGQNVTFRCDPISEHNRLYWYRQTLGQGPEFLTYFQNEAQLEKSRLLSDRFSAERPKGSFSTLEIQRTEQGDSAMYLCASSPGTSGRNWEQFFGPGTRLTVL.

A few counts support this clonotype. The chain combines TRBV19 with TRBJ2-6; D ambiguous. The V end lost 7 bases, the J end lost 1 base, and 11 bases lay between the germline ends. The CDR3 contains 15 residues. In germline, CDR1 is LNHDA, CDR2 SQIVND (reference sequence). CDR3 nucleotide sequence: TGTGCCAGTACGCCTCAGTTTTCTGGGGCCAACGTCCTGACTTTC. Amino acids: CASTPQFSGANVLTF.

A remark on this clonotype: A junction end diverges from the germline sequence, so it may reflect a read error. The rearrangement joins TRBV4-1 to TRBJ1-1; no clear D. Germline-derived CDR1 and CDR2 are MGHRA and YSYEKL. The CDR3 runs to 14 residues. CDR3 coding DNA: TGCGCCAGCAGCCACAGGTACCCGAACACTGAGGCTTTCTTT. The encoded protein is CASSHRYPNTEAFF.

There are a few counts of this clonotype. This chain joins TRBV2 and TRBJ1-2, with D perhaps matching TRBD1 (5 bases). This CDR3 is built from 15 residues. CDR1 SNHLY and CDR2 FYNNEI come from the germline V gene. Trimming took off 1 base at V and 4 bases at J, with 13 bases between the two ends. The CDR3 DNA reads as TGTGCCAGCAGTGAAGATACAGGAAATTCCTATGGCTACACCTTC. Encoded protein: CASSEDTGNSYGYTF. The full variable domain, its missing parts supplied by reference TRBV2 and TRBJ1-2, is EPEVTQTPSHQVTQMGQEVILRCVPISNHLYFYWYRQILGQKVEFLVSFYNNEISEKSEIFDDQFSVERPDGSNFTLKIRSTKLEDSAMYFCASSEDTGNSYGYTFGSGTRLTVV.

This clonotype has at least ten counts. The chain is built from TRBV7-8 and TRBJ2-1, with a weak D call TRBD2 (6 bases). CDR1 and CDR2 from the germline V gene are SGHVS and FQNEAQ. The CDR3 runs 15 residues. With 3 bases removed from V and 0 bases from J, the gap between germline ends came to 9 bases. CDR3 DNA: TGTGCCAGCAGCTTGGGACTGATCTCCTACAATGAGCAGTTCTTC. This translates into CASSLGLISYNEQFF. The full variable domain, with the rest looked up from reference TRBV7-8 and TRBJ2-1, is GAGVSQSPRYKVAKRGQDVALRCDPISGHVSLFWYQQALGQGPEFLTYFQNEAQLDKSGLPSDRFFAERPEGSVSTLKIQRTQQEDSAVYLCASSLGLISYNEQFFGPGTRLTVL.

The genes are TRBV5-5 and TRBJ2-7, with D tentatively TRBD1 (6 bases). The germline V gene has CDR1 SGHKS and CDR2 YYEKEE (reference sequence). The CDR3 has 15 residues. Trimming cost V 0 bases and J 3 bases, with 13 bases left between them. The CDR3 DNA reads TGTGCCAGCAGCTTGGAGTGGCAGGGGAACTACGAGCAGTACTTC. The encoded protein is CASSLEWQGNYEQYF.